This T cell receptor beta chain came from a study of human T cells and chemical hapten exposure. Overall study: Patch tests applied 0.01% DPC to the upper back and were scored after 6 days.

A single record per CDR3 protein comes from TCRdb applying MiXCR to the RACE reads. Counted here are around 260,000 distinct CDR3 sequences, about 8.1% occurring once; the ten biggest clones make up 2% to 3%. Time point: pre-sensitization, week 0. As for treatment: therapeutic diphenylcyclopropenone sensitization with weekly scalp DPC. The length of the CDR3 is 16 residues. Between the trimmed V and J ends, which lost 10 bases and 3 bases, there was a span of 22 bases. The germline gives CDR1 KGHDR, CDR2 SFDVKD. The V gene is TRBV24-1, the J gene TRBJ2-3; D not certain. This material consisted of whole blood, taken in connection with sensitization to the hapten diphenylcyclopropenone (DPC). This clonotype was sampled from a woman aged 35 to 49 with alopecia areata. Some clones in this sample may be carry-over from other donors' samples. The chain's CDR3 is CATNKKLTGETDTQYF. CDR3 nucleotide sequence: TGTGCCACAAACAAAAAGCTTACCGGCGAGACAGATACGCAGTATTTT.